A selection of T cell receptor beta chains follows, all from one sample in a study of blood T cell repertoires in COVID-19. The method was immunoSEQ multiplex PCR; TCRdb's version includes in-frame clones alone and lacks a portion of them. This sample has 200,000 to 250,000 clones, with around 90% found just once. Input material: PBMCs or T cells enriched from blood (not recorded which). The receptor set was obtained from a man younger than 35 with acute COVID-19. CDR3s include the opening cysteine and the closing phenylalanine or tryptophan. D genes are given only for firm matches. Clone size appears in some rows only: once, few, many, or a class for an expanded clone.

v_call	d_call	clone_size	j_call	cdr3_nt	cdr3_aa
TRBV28	TRBD1	once	TRBJ1-6	TGTGCCAGCAGTCCGGGACAGGGGAATTCACCCCTCCACTTT	CASSPGQGNSPLHF
TRBV19	TRBD1	.	TRBJ1-1	TGTGCCAGTAGTTGGACAGGGCCAAACACTGAAGCTTTCTTT	CASSWTGPNTEAFF
TRBV21-1	.	once	TRBJ2-3	TGTGCCAGCAGCAAAGCGGCGGGAGGATCCACAGATACGCAGTATTTT	CASSKAAGGSTDTQYF
TRBV7-2	TRBD1	.	TRBJ1-2	TGTGCCAGCAGCTTAGGTCAGGGGGGACAGTACTATGGCTACACCTTC	CASSLGQGGQYYGYTF
TRBV5-1	.	.	TRBJ1-3	TGCGCCAGCAGCGCCGCCGGGGAAGCTGGAAACACCATATATTTT	CASSAAGEAGNTIYF
TRBV9	TRBD2	.	TRBJ2-4	TGTGCCAGCAGCGTAGAGGAAGCGGGGTACGTTCAGTACTTC	CASSVEEAGYVQYF
TRBV19	TRBD1	.	TRBJ1-5	TGTGCCAGTACCCAATGGGACAGGGCTTCCCATAGCAATCAGCCCCAGCATTTT	CASTQWDRASHSNQPQHF
TRBV11-3	TRBD2	few	TRBJ2-1	TGTGCCAGCAGCTTACTAGCGGGGGCCTACAATGAGCAGTTCTTC	CASSLLAGAYNEQFF
TRBV4-1	TRBD2	.	TRBJ2-3	TGCGCCAGCAGCCGAGGGACTAGCGGGAAGGCAGATACGCAGTATTTT	CASSRGTSGKADTQYF
TRBV27	TRBD1	.	TRBJ2-5	TGTGCCAGCAGCTGGACAGGGTTTAGCGAGACCCAGTACTTC	CASSWTGFSETQYF
TRBV6-5	TRBD1	.	TRBJ1-5	TGTGCCAGCAGGGGGACAGGAGACAATCAGCCCCAGCATTTT	CASRGTGDNQPQHF
TRBV7-9	.	once	TRBJ1-2	TGTGCCAGCAGCTTAGGGTCGGTAGGACTCTCCTATGGCTACACCTTC	CASSLGSVGLSYGYTF
TRBV5-6	.	.	TRBJ1-2	TGTGCCAGCAGCCGCGGTGGGGCCTATGGCTACACCTTC	CASSRGGAYGYTF
TRBV11-3	TRBD1	.	TRBJ1-6	TGTGCCAGCAGCGAAGGGCAGGGGGGTTCACCCCTCCACTTT	CASSEGQGGSPLHF
TRBV10-2	TRBD2	.	TRBJ2-1	TGCGCCAGCAGTGAGCCCTCTCTAGCGGGAGGGAACAATGAGCAGTTCTTC	CASSEPSLAGGNNEQFF
TRBV11-2	TRBD2	.	TRBJ2-1	TGTGCCAGCAGCTTAGGGCTAGCGGCTGAGCAGTTCTTC	CASSLGLAAEQFF
TRBV24-1	TRBD1	.	TRBJ1-1	TGTGCCACCAGTGAAGGGACAGGGAGCCCTGAAGCTTTCTTT	CATSEGTGSPEAFF
TRBV20-1	.	few	TRBJ1-1	TGCAGTGCGAGTATGGCCAGTGGCACTGAAGCTTTCTTT	CSASMASGTEAFF
TRBV19	.	.	TRBJ2-1	TGTGCCAGTCTTGGAGGCGGGTACAATGAGCAGTTCTTC	CASLGGGYNEQFF
TRBV7-9	.	.	TRBJ2-5	TGTGCCAGCAGCTTAGCACCTCTGGGCAGGCGCCAAGAGACCCAGTACTTC	CASSLAPLGRRQETQYF
TRBV7-2	.	.	TRBJ2-1	TGTGCCAGCAGCTTAACGGCCCGGGGAAATGAGCAGTTCTTC	CASSLTARGNEQFF
TRBV2	.	.	TRBJ1-1	TGTGCCAGCAGTTGGGGGCCGGGCGGGGCTTTCTTT	CASSWGPGGAFF
TRBV12-3/TRBV12-4	.	.	TRBJ2-1	TGTGCCAGCATCCTACTAGGGAACAATGAGCAGTTCTTC	CASILLGNNEQFF
TRBV5-1	.	.	TRBJ1-1	TGCGCCAGCAGCTTATCAGTAAACACTGAAGCTTTCTTT	CASSLSVNTEAFF
TRBV7-3	TRBD1	once	TRBJ2-7	TGTGCCAGCAGCTTAACATATCGGGTGGATAAGGACAGGGGCGGATACGAGCAGTACTTC	CASSLTYRVDKDRGGYEQYF
TRBV10-3	TRBD1	few	TRBJ1-2	TGTGCCATCAGCCCTCCGGGACAGCCGACGAATGGCTACACCTTC	CAISPPGQPTNGYTF
TRBV6-2/TRBV6-3	.	.	TRBJ2-3	TGTGCCAGCAGTTACTCCCCCGGTACCACAGATACGCAGTATTTT	CASSYSPGTTDTQYF
TRBV7-8	TRBD1	.	TRBJ2-7	TGTGCCAGCAGCGCACCGGGACAGGCGTTATCCTACGAGCAGTACTTC	CASSAPGQALSYEQYF
TRBV5-1	TRBD1	.	TRBJ2-1	TGCGCCAGCAGCTCCTGGACAGGGACCTACAATGAGCAGTTCTTC	CASSSWTGTYNEQFF
TRBV5-4	.	.	TRBJ2-2	TGTGCCAGCAGCCCGACAGTGAACACCGGGGAGCTGTTTTTT	CASSPTVNTGELFF
TRBV9	TRBD1	.	TRBJ1-2	TGTGCCAGCAGCACTGACAGGGGGCGTTACTATGGCTACACCTTC	CASSTDRGRYYGYTF
TRBV6-4	TRBD2	few	TRBJ2-1	TGTGCCAGCAGTGACTCTAGCGGGAGCTCCTACAATGAGCAGTTCTTC	CASSDSSGSSYNEQFF
TRBV20-1	TRBD2	few	TRBJ2-2	TGCAGTGCTAGTAGTGTAGCGGGGTCTACCGGGGAGCTGTTTTTT	CSASSVAGSTGELFF
TRBV28	TRBD2	.	TRBJ2-1	TGTGCCAGCACATATTCGCTAGCGGCTGAGCAGTTCTTC	CASTYSLAAEQFF
TRBV27	TRBD1	.	TRBJ2-7	TGTGCCAGCAGACCCACCCTACTCCGGGACAGCCTCTACGAGCAGTACTTC	CASRPTLLRDSLYEQYF
TRBV27	.	.	TRBJ2-1	TGTGCCAGCAGCTGGGGTGGGGACTTCAATGAGCAGTTCTTC	CASSWGGDFNEQFF
TRBV7-8	TRBD2	.	TRBJ2-1	TGTGCCAGCAGCTTAAGAAGAGGGACTAGCGGGAGTAATGAGCAGTTCTTC	CASSLRRGTSGSNEQFF
TRBV28	TRBD1	.	TRBJ2-2	TGTGCCAGCAGCGCCGGGACAGGGAACACCGGGGAGCTGTTTTTT	CASSAGTGNTGELFF
TRBV7-9	TRBD1	.	TRBJ1-2	TGTGCCAGCAGCCATATTACAGGGGAACTATATGGCTACACCTTC	CASSHITGELYGYTF
TRBV5-4	.	.	TRBJ1-1	TGTGCCAGCAGAGCCTACGGAGAGCACACTGAAGCTTTCTTT	CASRAYGEHTEAFF
TRBV7-9	TRBD2	.	TRBJ2-1	TGTGCCAGCAGCTTAGAAGCGGGAGGGTGGAATGAGCAGTTCTTC	CASSLEAGGWNEQFF
TRBV4-3	TRBD2	.	TRBJ2-5	TGCGCCAGCAGCCGTGGACTAGCGGGAGTTGAAGAGACCCAGTACTTC	CASSRGLAGVEETQYF
TRBV12-2	.	.	TRBJ2-2	TGTGCAAGTCGTAACGGACTAGCCTCGAACACCGGGGAGCTGTTTTTT	CASRNGLASNTGELFF
TRBV6-1	.	once	TRBJ2-2	TGTGCCAGCAGTGAACCAAACCCCGGGACAACGAACACCGGGGAGCTGTTTTTT	CASSEPNPGTTNTGELFF
TRBV5-1	TRBD1	.	TRBJ1-1	TGCGCCAGCAGCTTGGCCTCGGAAACAGGGGGGCCAGCTTTCTTT	CASSLASETGGPAFF
TRBV5-1	.	.	TRBJ2-3	TGCGCCAGCAGCAGGTGGCAGGGGAATGGCGTCGCAGATACGCAGTATTTT	CASSRWQGNGVADTQYF
TRBV2	.	.	TRBJ2-1	TGTGCCAGCAGTGGTCTCCTAGCCACCTATGAGCAGTTCTTC	CASSGLLATYEQFF
TRBV28	TRBD1	.	TRBJ2-7	TGTGCCAGCAGCGAGACAGGGTTCACCTACGAGCAGTACTTC	CASSETGFTYEQYF
TRBV18	.	.	TRBJ2-7	TGTGCCAGCTCACGCGGCGCGGCTTCCTACAAGCAGTACTTC	CASSRGAASYKQYF
TRBV4-1	.	.	TRBJ2-1	TGCGCCAGCAGCCAAGAACGTAAGACTAGTGGGGGGAATGAGCAGTTCTTC	CASSQERKTSGGNEQFF
TRBV5-6	TRBD1	.	TRBJ1-2	TGTGCCAGCAGCCCCCGAGGGGGCCCATGGGACTATGGCTACACCTTC	CASSPRGGPWDYGYTF